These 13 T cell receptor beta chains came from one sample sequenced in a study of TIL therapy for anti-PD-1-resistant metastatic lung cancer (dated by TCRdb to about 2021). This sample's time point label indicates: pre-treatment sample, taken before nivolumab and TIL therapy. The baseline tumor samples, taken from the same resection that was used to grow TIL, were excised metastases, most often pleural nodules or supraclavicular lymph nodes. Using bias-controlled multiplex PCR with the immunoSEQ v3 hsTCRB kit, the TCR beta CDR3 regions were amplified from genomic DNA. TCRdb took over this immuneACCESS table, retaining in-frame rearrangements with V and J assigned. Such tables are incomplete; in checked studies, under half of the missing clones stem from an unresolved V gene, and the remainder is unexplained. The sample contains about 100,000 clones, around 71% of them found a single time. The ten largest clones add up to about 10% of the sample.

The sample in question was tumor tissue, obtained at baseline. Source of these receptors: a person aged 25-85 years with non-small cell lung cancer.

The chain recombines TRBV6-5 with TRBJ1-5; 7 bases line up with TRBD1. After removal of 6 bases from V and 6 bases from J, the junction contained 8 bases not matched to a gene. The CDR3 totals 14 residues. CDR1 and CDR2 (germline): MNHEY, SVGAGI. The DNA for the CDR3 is TGTGCCAGCAGCCGAGACAGGGTCACTCAGCCCCAGCATTTT. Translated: CASSRDRVTQPQHF.

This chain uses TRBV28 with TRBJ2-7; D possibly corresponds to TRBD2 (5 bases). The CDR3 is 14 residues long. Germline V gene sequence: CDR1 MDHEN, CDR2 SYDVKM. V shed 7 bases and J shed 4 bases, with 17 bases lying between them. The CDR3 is CASTWTDGGYEQYF. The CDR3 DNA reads TGTGCCAGCACATGGACGGACGGAGGTTACGAGCAGTACTTC.

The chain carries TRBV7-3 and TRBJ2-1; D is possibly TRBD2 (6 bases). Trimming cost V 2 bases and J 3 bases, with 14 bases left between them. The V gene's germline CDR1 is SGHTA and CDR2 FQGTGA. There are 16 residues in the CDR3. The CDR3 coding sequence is TGTGCCAGCAGCTTAGGGGGGACTGGAGGCTACAATGAGCAGTTCTTC. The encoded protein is CASSLGGTGGYNEQFF.

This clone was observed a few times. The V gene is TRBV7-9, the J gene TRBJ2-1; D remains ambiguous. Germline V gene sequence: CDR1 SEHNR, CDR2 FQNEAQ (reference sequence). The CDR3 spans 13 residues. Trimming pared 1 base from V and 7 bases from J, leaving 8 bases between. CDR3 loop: CASSLGILNEQFF. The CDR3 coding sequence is TGTGCCAGCAGCTTAGGGATACTAAATGAGCAGTTCTTC.

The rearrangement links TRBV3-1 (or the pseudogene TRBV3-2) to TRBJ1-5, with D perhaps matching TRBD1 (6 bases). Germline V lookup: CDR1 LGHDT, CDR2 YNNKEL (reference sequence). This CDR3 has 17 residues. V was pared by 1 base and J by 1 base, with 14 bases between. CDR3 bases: TGTGCCAGCAGCCAAGGGGGGCTGGGGAGCAGCAATCAGCCCCAGCATTTT. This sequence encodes CASSQGGLGSSNQPQHF.

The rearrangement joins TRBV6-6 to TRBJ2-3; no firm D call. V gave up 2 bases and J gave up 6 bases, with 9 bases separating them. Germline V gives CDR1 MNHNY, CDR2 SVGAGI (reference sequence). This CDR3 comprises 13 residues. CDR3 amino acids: CASSYEVRDTQYF. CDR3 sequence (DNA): TGTGCCAGCAGTTACGAGGTGCGGGATACGCAGTATTTT.

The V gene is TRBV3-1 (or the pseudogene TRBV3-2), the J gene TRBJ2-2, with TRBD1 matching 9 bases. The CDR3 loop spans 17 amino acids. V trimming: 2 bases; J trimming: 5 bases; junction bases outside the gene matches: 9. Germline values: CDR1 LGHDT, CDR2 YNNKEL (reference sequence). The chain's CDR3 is CASSQRIGQGLTGELFF. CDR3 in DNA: TGTGCCAGCAGCCAAAGAATCGGACAGGGGTTGACCGGGGAGCTGTTTTTT.

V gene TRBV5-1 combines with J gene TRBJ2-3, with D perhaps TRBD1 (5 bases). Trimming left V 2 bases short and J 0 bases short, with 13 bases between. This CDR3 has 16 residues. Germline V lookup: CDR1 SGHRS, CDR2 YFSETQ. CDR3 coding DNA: TGCGCCAGCAGCTTTATTCGGCAGGGTAGCACAGATACGCAGTATTTT. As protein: CASSFIRQGSTDTQYF.

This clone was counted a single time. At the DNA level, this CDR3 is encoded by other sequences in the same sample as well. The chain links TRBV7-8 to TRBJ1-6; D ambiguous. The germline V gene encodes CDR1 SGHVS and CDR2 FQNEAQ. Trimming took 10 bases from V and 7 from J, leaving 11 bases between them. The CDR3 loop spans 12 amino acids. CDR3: CATGRLNSPLHF. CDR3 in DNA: TGTGCCACAGGACGGCTGAATTCACCCCTCCACTTT.

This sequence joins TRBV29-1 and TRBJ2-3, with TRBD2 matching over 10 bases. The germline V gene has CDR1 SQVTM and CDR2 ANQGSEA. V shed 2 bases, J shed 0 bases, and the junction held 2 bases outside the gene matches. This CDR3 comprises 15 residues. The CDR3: CSVEKAGGSTDTQYF. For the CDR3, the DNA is TGCAGCGTTGAAAAAGCGGGGGGGAGCACAGATACGCAGTATTTT.

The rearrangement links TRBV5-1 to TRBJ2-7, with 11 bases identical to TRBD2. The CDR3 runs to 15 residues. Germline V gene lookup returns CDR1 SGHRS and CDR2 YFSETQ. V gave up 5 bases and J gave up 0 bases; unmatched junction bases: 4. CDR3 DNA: TGCGCCAGCAGAGGACTAGCGGGCAGCTCCTACGAGCAGTACTTC. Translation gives CASRGLAGSSYEQYF. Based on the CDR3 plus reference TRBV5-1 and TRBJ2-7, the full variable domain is KAGVTQTPRYLIKTRGQQVTLSCSPISGHRSVSWYQQTPGQGLQFLFEYFSETQRNKGNFPGRFSGRQFSNSRSEMNVSTLELGDSALYLCASRGLAGSSYEQYFGPGTRLTVT.

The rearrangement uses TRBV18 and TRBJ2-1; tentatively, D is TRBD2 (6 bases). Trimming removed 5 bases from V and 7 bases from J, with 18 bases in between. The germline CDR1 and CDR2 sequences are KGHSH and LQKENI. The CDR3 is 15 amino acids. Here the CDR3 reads CASSRSTGGYNEQFF. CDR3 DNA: TGTGCCAGCTCAAGGAGTACCGGGGGATATAATGAGCAGTTCTTC.

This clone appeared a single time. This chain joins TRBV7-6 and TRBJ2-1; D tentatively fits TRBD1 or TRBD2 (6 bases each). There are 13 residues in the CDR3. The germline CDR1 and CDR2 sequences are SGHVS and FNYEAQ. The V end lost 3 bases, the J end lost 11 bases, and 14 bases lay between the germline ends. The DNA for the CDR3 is TGTGCCAGCAGCTTTCCAGGGGCGGGAAAGCAGTTCTTC. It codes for CASSFPGAGKQFF.